The 6 T cell receptor beta chains in this list originate from one sample, sequenced in a study of shared clonotypes between healthy human individuals (dated by TCRdb to 2018 to 2020). The library was built by means of the immunoSEQ multiplex PCR assay. Here the immuneACCESS table is served through TCRdb, limited to in-frame sequences with V and J called. Missing clones are a known gap in these copies; in checked studies unresolved V genes cover under half, and the rest lacks a known reason. The sample table contains 2 million to 2.5 million clones; only one count was recorded for approximately 90% of them. Approximately 0.41% of the sample belongs to the ten largest clones. The sequenced sample consisted of naive CD4+ T cells from PBMCs. According to the study, the label for this sample's cell subset or site signals: CD45RA+ positively selected. These receptors originate from a man younger than 30 in good health. Some clones in this sample may be carry-over from other donors' samples.

The genes are TRBV5-6 and TRBJ2-7; D may be TRBD1 (5 bases). The CDR3 has 16 residues. Germline V CDR1 and CDR2: SGHDT, YYEEEE. The ends were cut back, 2 bases at V and 2 bases at J, with 17 bases in the middle. The CDR3 DNA is TGTGCCAGCAGCTTCCGAAAGACAGCCCAAACCTACGAGCAGTACTTC. Its translation is CASSFRKTAQTYEQYF.

This chain joins TRBV11-2 and TRBJ2-5; TRBD1 matches at 9 bases. The CDR3 is 13 amino acids. Germline CDR1 and CDR2: SGHAT and FQNNGV. Unmatched junction bases numbered 2, after V lost 5 bases and J lost 4 bases. The CDR3 sequence: CASSNRGRETQYF. CDR3 in DNA: TGTGCCAGCAGCAACAGGGGGCGAGAGACCCAGTACTTC.

This sequence joins TRBV9 and TRBJ2-4, with 8 positions matching TRBD1. CDR1 is SGDLS and CDR2 is YYNGEE in the germline V gene. The CDR3 has 14 amino acids. The ends lost 4 bases at V and 9 bases at J; junction bases unmatched: 9. The CDR3 protein is CASSTRQGPGIQYF. The DNA for the CDR3 is TGTGCCAGCAGCACACGACAGGGGCCGGGCATTCAGTACTTC.

CDR3 DNA sequence: TGTGCCAGCACCCCCCCTGGGAGGGCCTCCGAGCAGTACTTC. It translates to CASTPPGRASEQYF. The V gene is TRBV27, the J gene TRBJ2-7; 7 bases map to TRBD2. Germline assignment: CDR1 MNHEY and CDR2 SMNVEV (reference sequence). The CDR3 sequence is 14 residues long. J was trimmed by 6 bases and V by 7 bases; bases with no gene match: 12.

V is TRBV10-1 and J is TRBJ2-4, with D perhaps being TRBD1 or TRBD2 (5 bases each). Germline V lookup: CDR1 WNHNN, CDR2 SYGVQD (reference sequence). V was trimmed by 2 bases and J by 1 base, leaving 6 bases between them. The CDR3 totals 14 residues. For the CDR3, the DNA is TGCGCCAGCAGTGAGGAGGGGGCCAAAAACATTCAGTACTTC. As protein: CASSEEGAKNIQYF.

The chain recombines TRBV6-6 with TRBJ2-2, with unresolved D. V was pared by 6 bases and J by 1 base, with 6 bases between. Germline V gene sequence: CDR1 MNHNY, CDR2 SVGAGI (reference sequence). The CDR3 is 13 amino acids. CDR3 in amino acids: CASRVMNTGELFF. In DNA, the CDR3 is TGTGCCAGCAGGGTCATGAACACCGGGGAGCTGTTTTTT.